The entry that follows covers one T cell receptor beta chain sequence. These data belong to a study of blood T cell repertoires in COVID-19. Germline lookup yields CDR1 LGHNA and CDR2 YSLEER. J lost 5 bases, V lost 3 bases, and 7 bases had no gene match. The CDR3 loop spans 15 amino acids. In the original processing: Reference gene primer amplification in the assay estimated nucleated cell counts. The table came from immunoSEQ multiplex PCR; TCRdb's copy has only in-frame clones and leaves some out. That table furnishes V, J and clone size, whereas the DNA furnished D and trimming. The table lists 150,000 to 200,000 clones, 80% to 90% of them singletons, with around 9.9% in the top ten.

The receptor's source is a human donor with active or convalescent COVID-19. The donor label of this sample is uncertain. Sequencing was done on a sample of peripheral blood. The rearrangement links TRBV4-3 to TRBJ1-1; TRBD1 aligns across 9 bases. CDR3 bases: TGCGCCAGCAGCCACGGGGGACAGGGAGAGACTGAAGCTTTCTTT. This sequence encodes CASSHGGQGETEAFF.